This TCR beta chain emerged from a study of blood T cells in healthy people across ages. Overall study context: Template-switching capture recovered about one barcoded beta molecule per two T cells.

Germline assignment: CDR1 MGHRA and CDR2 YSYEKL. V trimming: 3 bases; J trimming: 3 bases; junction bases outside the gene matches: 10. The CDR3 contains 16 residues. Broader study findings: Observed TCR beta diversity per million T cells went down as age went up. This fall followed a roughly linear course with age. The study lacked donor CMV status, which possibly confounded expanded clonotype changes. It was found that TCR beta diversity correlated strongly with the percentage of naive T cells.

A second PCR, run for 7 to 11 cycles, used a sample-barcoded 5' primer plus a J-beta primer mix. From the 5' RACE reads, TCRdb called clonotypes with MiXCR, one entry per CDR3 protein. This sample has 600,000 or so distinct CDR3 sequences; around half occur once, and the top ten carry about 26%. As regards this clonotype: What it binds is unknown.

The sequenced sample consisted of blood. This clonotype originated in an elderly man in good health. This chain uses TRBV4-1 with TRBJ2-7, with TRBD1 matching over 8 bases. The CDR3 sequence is CASSQFDRGLRYEQYF. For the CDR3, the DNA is TGCGCCAGCAGCCAGTTTGACAGGGGCCTTCGCTACGAGCAGTACTTC.